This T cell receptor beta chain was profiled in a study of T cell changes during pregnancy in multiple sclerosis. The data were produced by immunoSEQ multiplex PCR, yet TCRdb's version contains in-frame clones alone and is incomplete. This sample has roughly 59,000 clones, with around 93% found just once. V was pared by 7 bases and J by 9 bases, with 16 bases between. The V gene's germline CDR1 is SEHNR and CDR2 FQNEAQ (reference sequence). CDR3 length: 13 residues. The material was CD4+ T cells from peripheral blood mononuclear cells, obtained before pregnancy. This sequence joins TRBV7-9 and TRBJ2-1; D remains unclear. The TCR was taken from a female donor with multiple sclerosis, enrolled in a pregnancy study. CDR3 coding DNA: TGTGCCAGCAACCATCCCTCCGGTGTTGAGCAGTTCTTC. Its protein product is CASNHPSGVEQFF.